This TCR beta chain is drawn from a study of tissue T cells after allogeneic stem cell transplantation. Time point here: mouse harvest day 7 after allogeneic transplant. The graft held 10^6 splenic CD5+ T cells and 10^7 T-cell-depleted bone marrow cells. Mice had MHC-mismatched B6 into BALB/c GVHD, sampled day 7 or 14. Using immunoSEQ multiplex PCR, the repertoire was profiled, and TCRdb retains in-frame clones only, with some absent. The sample consists of about 11,000 clones, roughly two fifths of them appearing once. The CDR3 runs to 15 residues. Germline V gene lookup returns CDR1 KGHPV and CDR2 FQNQEV (reference sequence). With 2 bases clipped from V and 4 bases from J, the junction kept 6 bases outside the gene matches. Points on this clone: The germline and genes are mouse ones. From the germline J gene comes the end of the CDR3, since the read stops 1 residue before it.

The TCR was taken from a female BALB/c mouse given C57BL/6 T cells with graft-versus-host disease after an allogeneic hematopoietic cell transplant. V is TRBV26 and J is TRBJ1-2; 8 nucleotides agree with TRBD1. Sequenced material: skin. This chain's CDR3 is CASSLGPGQVSDYTF. CDR3 DNA, as far as it was read: TGTGCCAGCAGTCTGGGACCGGGACAGGTCTCCGACTACACC.